This TCR beta chain was identified during a study of blood T cell repertoires in COVID-19. Assay used: immunoSEQ multiplex PCR; TCRdb lists only in-frame clones, some missing. The table records 180,000 or so clones, 80% to 90% of them present only once. This CDR3 is 15 amino acids long. With 4 bases clipped from V and 0 bases from J, the junction kept 3 bases outside the gene matches. The germline V gene has CDR1 MNHEY and CDR2 SMNVEV (reference sequence). The V gene is TRBV27, the J gene TRBJ2-3, with 8 bases fitting TRBD2. The sequence derives from a man between 60 and 70 years old with acute or convalescent COVID-19. Material for sequencing was peripheral blood. As DNA, the CDR3 is TGTGCCAGCAGTTCACTAGCGGAAAGCACAGATACGCAGTATTTT. Residues: CASSSLAESTDTQYF.